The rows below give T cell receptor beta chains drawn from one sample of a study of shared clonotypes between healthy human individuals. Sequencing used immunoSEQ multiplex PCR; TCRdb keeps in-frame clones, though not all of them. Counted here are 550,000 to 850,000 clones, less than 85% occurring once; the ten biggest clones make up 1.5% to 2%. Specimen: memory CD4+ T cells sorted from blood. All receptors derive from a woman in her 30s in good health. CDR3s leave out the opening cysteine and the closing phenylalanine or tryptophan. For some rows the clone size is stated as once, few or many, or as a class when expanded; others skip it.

CDR3: ASSPRGPSYEQY
V: TRBV18
size: -
J: TRBJ2-7

CDR3: ASSDPTGGRAGEQY
V: TRBV10-2
size: -
J: TRBJ2-7

CDR3: ASSLAANEQF
V: TRBV7-2
size: -
J: TRBJ2-1

CDR3: ASRPTGTPDYGYT
V: TRBV28
size: -
J: TRBJ1-2

CDR3: ASSPTGQGTDEQF
V: TRBV18
size: -
J: TRBJ2-1

CDR3: ASSQEGAGNSYEQY
V: TRBV4-1
size: -
J: TRBJ2-7

CDR3: ASSIGQTGVSYEQY
V: TRBV19
size: few
J: TRBJ2-7

CDR3: ASSRDRNEKLF
V: TRBV11-2
size: few
J: TRBJ1-4

CDR3: ASSYLQGAAGANVLT
V: TRBV5-1
size: -
J: TRBJ2-6

CDR3: SAPKWNEQF
V: TRBV20-1
size: once
J: TRBJ2-1

CDR3: ASSSGAGNEQF
V: TRBV19
size: -
J: TRBJ2-1

CDR3: ASRVWRTTEAF
V: TRBV2
size: many
J: TRBJ1-1

CDR3: ASSSQGYGSYT
V: TRBV27
size: few
J: TRBJ1-2

CDR3: ASSRGNWGSEQF
V: TRBV11-3
size: -
J: TRBJ2-1

CDR3: ASSDRDLPYEKLF
V: TRBV19
size: -
J: TRBJ1-4

CDR3: ASSVSRGSYNEQF
V: TRBV5-1
size: few
J: TRBJ2-1

CDR3: SVERGAFNTEAF
V: TRBV29-1
size: -
J: TRBJ1-1

CDR3: ASSLVLADTQY
V: TRBV7-2
size: -
J: TRBJ2-3

CDR3: ASTPRGQVGGKLF
V: TRBV5-6
size: -
J: TRBJ2-2

CDR3: ASSLAITGSYEQY
V: TRBV28
size: once
J: TRBJ2-7

CDR3: ASSSRTGDTSRTQY
V: TRBV27
size: -
J: TRBJ2-5

CDR3: ASSADNNYGYT
V: TRBV2
size: -
J: TRBJ1-2

CDR3: ATRPGQIYEQY
V: TRBV28
size: -
J: TRBJ2-7

CDR3: ASSLPNREAF
V: TRBV7-9
size: -
J: TRBJ1-1

CDR3: ASSLGQGDEQY
V: TRBV7-7
size: -
J: TRBJ2-7

CDR3: ASSLNPGSSDTQY
V: TRBV7-3
size: -
J: TRBJ2-3

CDR3: ASSPGLNQPQH
V: TRBV28
size: once
J: TRBJ1-5

CDR3: ASSQQGVGELF
V: TRBV14
size: -
J: TRBJ2-2